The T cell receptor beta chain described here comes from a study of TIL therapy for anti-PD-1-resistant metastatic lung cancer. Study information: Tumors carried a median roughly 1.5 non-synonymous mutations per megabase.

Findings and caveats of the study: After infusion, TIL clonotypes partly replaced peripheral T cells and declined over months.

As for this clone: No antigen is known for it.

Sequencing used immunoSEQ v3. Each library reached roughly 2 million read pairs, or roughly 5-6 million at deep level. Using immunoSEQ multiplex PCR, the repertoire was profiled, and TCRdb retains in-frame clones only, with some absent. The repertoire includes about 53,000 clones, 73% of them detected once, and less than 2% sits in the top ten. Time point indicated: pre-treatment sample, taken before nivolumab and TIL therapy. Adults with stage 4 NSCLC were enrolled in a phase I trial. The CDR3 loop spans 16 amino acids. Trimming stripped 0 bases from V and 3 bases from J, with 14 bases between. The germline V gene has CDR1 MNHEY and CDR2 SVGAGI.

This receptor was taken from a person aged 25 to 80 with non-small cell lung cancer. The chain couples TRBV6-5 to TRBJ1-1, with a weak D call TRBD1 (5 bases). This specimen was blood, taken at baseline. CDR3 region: CASSYSGSGGDTEAFF. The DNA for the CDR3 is TGTGCCAGCAGTTACTCAGGGAGTGGGGGAGACACTGAAGCTTTCTTT.